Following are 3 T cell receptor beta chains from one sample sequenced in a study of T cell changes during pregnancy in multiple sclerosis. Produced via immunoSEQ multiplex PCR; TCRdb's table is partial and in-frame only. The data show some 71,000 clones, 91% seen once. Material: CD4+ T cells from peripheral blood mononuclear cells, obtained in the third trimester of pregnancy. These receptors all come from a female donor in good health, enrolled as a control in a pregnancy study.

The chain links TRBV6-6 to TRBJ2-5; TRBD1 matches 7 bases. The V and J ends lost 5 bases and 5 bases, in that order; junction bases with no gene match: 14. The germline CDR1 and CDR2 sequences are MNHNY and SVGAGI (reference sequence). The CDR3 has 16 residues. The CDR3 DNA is TGTGCCAGCAGTCGCCCTTCGACAGGGTGGTTGGAGACCCAGTACTTC. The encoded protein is CASSRPSTGWLETQYF.

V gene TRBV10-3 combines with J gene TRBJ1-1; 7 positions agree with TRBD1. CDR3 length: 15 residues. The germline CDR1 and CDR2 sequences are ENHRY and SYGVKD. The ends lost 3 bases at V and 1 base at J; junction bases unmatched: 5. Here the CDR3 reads CAISDGQVRNTEAFF. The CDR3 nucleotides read TGTGCCATCAGTGACGGACAGGTCCGGAACACTGAAGCTTTCTTT.

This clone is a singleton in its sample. CDR3 amino acids: CASGSRDRGNQPQHF. The CDR3 DNA sequence: TGTGCCAGCGGAAGCCGGGACAGGGGCAATCAGCCCCAGCATTTT. The chain employs TRBV27 and TRBJ1-5; 9 bases line up with TRBD1. The CDR3 has 15 residues. The V gene end was trimmed by 8 bases and the J gene end by 2 bases; junction bases not matched to a gene: 7. Germline CDR1 is MNHEY and CDR2 is SMNVEV (reference sequence).